Presented here are 14 T cell receptor beta chains from one specimen sequenced in a study of OX40 agonist ivuxolimab in advanced cancers. The repertoire was sequenced with immunoSEQ multiplex PCR; TCRdb's copy has only in-frame clones and lacks some. The sample consists of 45,000 to 55,000 clones, about 88% of them appearing once. The sequences come from CD4+ or CD8+ T cells sorted from blood, collected in a trial of the OX40 agonist ivuxolimab. These receptors were taken from an adult with an advanced solid tumor such as melanoma, head and neck, liver or kidney cancer.

The chain joins TRBV5-1 to TRBJ1-2; D gene uncertain. The V gene's germline CDR1 is SGHRS and CDR2 YFSETQ. This CDR3 is 14 amino acids long. The V end was cut by 2 bases, the J end by 5 bases, with 13 bases between. The CDR3 region has the DNA TGCGCCAGCAGCTTAGTTGGGGAAGGATATGGCTACACCTTC. The encoded protein is CASSLVGEGYGYTF.

CDR3 residues: CASSTGPPYEQYF. The DNA for the CDR3 is TGCGCCAGCAGCACGGGGCCGCCCTACGAGCAGTACTTC. The chain combines TRBV5-1 with TRBJ2-7, with D possibly called TRBD1 or TRBD2 (5 bases each). Trimming stripped 4 bases from V and 2 bases from J, with 10 bases between. Germline V gene sequence: CDR1 SGHRS, CDR2 YFSETQ. The CDR3 extends over 13 amino acids. The full variable domain, with the rest looked up from reference TRBV5-1 and TRBJ2-7, is KAGVTQTPRYLIKTRGQQVTLSCSPISGHRSVSWYQQTPGQGLQFLFEYFSETQRNKGNFPGRFSGRQFSNSRSEMNVSTLELGDSALYLCASSTGPPYEQYFGPGTRLTVT.

This clone appeared once. The chain joins TRBV10-3 to TRBJ1-3, with D possibly TRBD1 on 5 matching bases. V was shortened by 2 bases and J by 0 bases, with 8 bases between the two germline ends. This CDR3 has 15 amino acids. Germline CDR1 and CDR2: ENHRY and SYGVKD. CDR3 in amino acids: CAISETTGSGNTIYF. CDR3 in DNA: TGTGCCATCAGTGAGACCACAGGCTCTGGAAACACCATATATTTT.

The chain combines TRBV29-1 with TRBJ2-7, with TRBD1 matching 7 bases. Germline-derived CDR1 and CDR2 are SQVTM and ANQGSEA. The CDR3 is 13 amino acids. V dropped 4 bases and J dropped 5; count of bases not matched to a gene: 8. This CDR3 reads CSVVKGAFNEQYF. CDR3 coding DNA: TGCAGCGTTGTAAAGGGGGCATTCAACGAGCAGTACTTC.

The chain uses TRBV28 and TRBJ2-3, with a tentative D call TRBD2 (7 bases). The CDR3 runs to 14 residues. Germline V lookup: CDR1 MDHEN, CDR2 SYDVKM. Trimming shortened V by 7 bases and J by 1 base, and 12 bases separated the two germline ends. In nucleotides, the CDR3 is TGTGCCAGCACCCGAGGGGGGGGCACAGATACGCAGTATTTT. It specifies CASTRGGGTDTQYF.

The chain joins TRBV5-1 to TRBJ2-7; 7 nucleotides align to TRBD1. J gave up 2 bases and V 3 bases, and 5 bases lay outside the gene matches. The germline gives CDR1 SGHRS, CDR2 YFSETQ. This CDR3 spans 14 amino acids. CDR3 in DNA: TGCGCCAGCAGCTATCGGACAGGAACCTACGAGCAGTACTTC. Translating it yields CASSYRTGTYEQYF. The full variable domain, completed using reference TRBV5-1 and TRBJ2-7, is KAGVTQTPRYLIKTRGQQVTLSCSPISGHRSVSWYQQTPGQGLQFLFEYFSETQRNKGNFPGRFSGRQFSNSRSEMNVSTLELGDSALYLCASSYRTGTYEQYFGPGTRLTVT.

This clone was picked up one time. The J gene is TRBJ2-7, the V gene TRBV27, with a weak D call TRBD2 (7 bases). V was clipped by 7 bases and J by 6 bases, with 13 bases between them. The CDR3 spans 12 residues. Germline CDR1 MNHEY, CDR2 SMNVEV (reference sequence). The CDR3 DNA follows: TGTGCCAGCAAGGCGGGGGCGCGCGAGCAGTACTTC. Its protein is CASKAGAREQYF.

The chain uses TRBV7-8 and TRBJ2-5; the D is unclear. Trimming removed 6 bases at V and 11 bases at J, with 16 bases between. The germline V gene has CDR1 SGHVS and CDR2 FQNEAQ. The CDR3 length is 12 residues. The CDR3 here is CASRRDETEQYF. CDR3 DNA sequence: TGTGCCAGCAGACGAGACGAGACGGAGCAGTACTTC.

The chain recombines TRBV30 with TRBJ2-7; TRBD1 or TRBD2 may be the D gene (6 bases each). The V end was cut by 3 bases, the J end by 3 bases, with 18 bases between. The V gene's germline CDR1 is GTSNPN and CDR2 SVGIG (reference sequence). This CDR3 has 15 amino acids. CDR3 loop: CAWSVWGAANYEQYF. CDR3 coding DNA: TGTGCCTGGAGCGTCTGGGGGGCGGCCAACTACGAGCAGTACTTC.

The rearrangement links TRBV5-4 to TRBJ2-5, with a possible D match to TRBD1 (6 bases). V gave up 1 base and J gave up 5 bases, with 6 bases separating them. The germline gives CDR1 SGHNT, CDR2 YYREEE (reference sequence). The CDR3 runs 12 residues. The CDR3 nucleotides read TGTGCCAGCAGCTTGACAGGGGAGACCCAGTACTTC. It codes for CASSLTGETQYF. Based on the CDR3 plus reference TRBV5-4 and TRBJ2-5, the full variable domain is ETGVTQSPTHLIKTRGQQVTLRCSSQSGHNTVSWYQQALGQGPQFIFQYYREEENGRGNFPPRFSGLQFPNYSSELNVNALELDDSALYLCASSLTGETQYFGPGTRLLVL.

The chain combines TRBV6-1 with TRBJ1-4, with D hard to call. The CDR3 runs to 18 residues. The V and J ends lost 0 bases and 8 bases respectively, with 22 bases between them. Germline CDR1 and CDR2: MNHNS and SASEGT. In DNA, the CDR3 is TGTGCCAGCAGTGAAGCCCCCACGGGCTCCGAATTGGGAGAAAAACTGTTTTTT. It translates to CASSEAPTGSELGEKLFF.

Remarks on this clone: Other DNA sequences in the sample encode the same CDR3. The chain uses TRBV18 and TRBJ2-7; D call uncertain. From germline, CDR1 is KGHSH and CDR2 LQKENI. The V end lost 3 bases, the J end lost 1 base, and 7 bases lay between the germline ends. The CDR3 runs to 13 residues. The CDR3 region is CASSPPDSYEQYF. In nucleotides, the CDR3 is TGTGCCAGCTCACCCCCCGATTCCTACGAGCAGTACTTC.

The chain joins TRBV19 to TRBJ1-1; TRBD1 matches 10 bases. After removal of 4 bases from V and 0 bases from J, the junction contained 14 bases not matched to a gene. Germline CDR1 reads LNHDA; CDR2 reads SQIVND (reference sequence). The CDR3 covers 19 residues. The CDR3 DNA reads TGTGCCAGTAGTACCCGACAGGGGGCGGCCTCCGTTCTGAACACTGAAGCTTTCTTT. Residues: CASSTRQGAASVLNTEAFF.

J is TRBJ1-6 and V is TRBV29-1; D is unresolved. Germline V gives CDR1 SQVTM, CDR2 ANQGSEA. The CDR3 has 14 residues. The V and J ends lost 6 bases and 7 bases respectively, with 16 bases between them. In DNA form, the CDR3 reads TGCAGCGTCCTCCGAAGCAGGCGCAATTCACCCCTCCACTTT. The encoded protein is CSVLRSRRNSPLHF.